This T cell receptor beta chain was recovered during a study of spatial heterogeneity in lung cancer. Study overall: Across the raw uncorrected reads, a unique TCR and UMI combination was observed, on average, more than ten times. Findings of the study overall: TCRs found ubiquitously expanded in tumor appeared in blood more at resection than at follow-up.

Every TCR cDNA molecule bore a unique molecular identifier. TCRdb itself ran the 5' RACE reads through MiXCR, one entry per CDR3 protein. The sample holds tens of thousands of distinct CDR3 sequences, more than 10% seen once. On this clonotype: Its target is not known.

Time point given: sample taken at primary tumor resection. Unsorted whole RNA of tumor, nontumor lung or frozen PBMC was sequenced. Samples came from roughly 72 TRACERx patients with untreated early-stage lung cancer. V lost 6 bases and J lost 8, with 13 bases in between. The CDR3 consists of 12 residues. The specimen comprised PBMCs, sampled at surgery. This chain joins TRBV12-3 or TRBV12-4 and TRBJ1-2; D is possibly TRBD1 (6 bases). The sequence was obtained from a male donor with early-stage non-small cell lung cancer. The CDR3 DNA follows: TGTGCCAGCAGCTCCGACAGGAACGGCTACACCTTC. Its translation is CASSSDRNGYTF.